Shown below are 8 T cell receptor beta chains from a single sample sequenced in a study of control samples from healthy donors and cancer patients. Clones were read by immunoSEQ multiplex PCR, and TCRdb kept only the in-frame ones, dropping some. The sample yields about 48,000 clones, about 93% seen once. The sequenced material came from PBMCs. The receptor set was obtained from a woman aged 45-65 years with head and neck cancer.

The chain is built from TRBV5-4 and TRBJ2-7; 9 positions agree with TRBD1. V trimming: 3 bases; J trimming: 4 bases; junction bases outside the gene matches: 5. This CDR3 is 14 amino acids long. Germline lookup yields CDR1 SGHNT and CDR2 YYREEE (reference sequence). CDR3 protein: CASSYSGTGYEQYF. CDR3 bases: TGTGCCAGCAGCTACTCCGGGACAGGGTACGAGCAGTACTTC.

The rearrangement links TRBV7-2 to TRBJ2-3, with unresolved D. The CDR3 totals 14 residues. Germline V gives CDR1 SGHTA, CDR2 FQGNSA. Trimming removed 7 bases from V and 2 bases from J, with 13 bases in between. The chain's CDR3 is CASTPDGNTDTQYF. The CDR3 region has the DNA TGTGCCAGCACCCCGGACGGAAACACAGATACGCAGTATTTT.

V gene TRBV29-1 combines with J gene TRBJ2-5; D is perhaps TRBD2 (6 bases). CDR3 length equals 15 residues. CDR1 is SQVTM and CDR2 is ANQGSEA in the germline V gene. Deletions cut 1 base from V and 3 bases from J, with 15 bases between. In nucleotides, the CDR3 is TGCAGCGTTGAAGGACGGGAGTCTGGCAAAGAGACCCAGTACTTC. Encoded protein: CSVEGRESGKETQYF.

V is TRBV5-1 and J is TRBJ2-2, with 12 bases identical to TRBD2. Germline V gene sequence: CDR1 SGHRS, CDR2 YFSETQ. The CDR3 is 18 amino acids. The V segment lost 3 bases and the J segment 4 bases; nucleotides outside the gene matches: 10. The CDR3 DNA reads as TGCGCCAGCAGCTCGACTAGCGGGGGCCGCAAGGGCACCGGGGAGCTGTTTTTT. Protein sequence: CASSSTSGGRKGTGELFF.

The chain carries TRBV6-4 and TRBJ1-2; 8 positions agree with TRBD1. This CDR3 comprises 14 residues. V dropped 6 bases and J dropped 5; count of bases not matched to a gene: 8. The germline V gene has CDR1 MRHNA and CDR2 SNTAGT. The CDR3 region has the DNA TGTGCCAGCAGCGCCGAAACAGGGGGGTATGGCTACACCTTC. It codes for CASSAETGGYGYTF.

The V gene is TRBV6-6, the J gene TRBJ2-1; TRBD2 agrees at 13 bases. The CDR3 runs 13 residues. Trimming cost V 6 bases and J 8 bases; bases outside gene matches: 1. CDR1 and CDR2 (germline): MNHNY, SVGAGI (reference sequence). In DNA, the CDR3 is TGTGCCAGCAGGGGACTAGCGGGGTATGAGCAGTTCTTC. Translating it yields CASRGLAGYEQFF.

A note on this clone: A read error may produce the germline difference seen at one junction end. The rearrangement links TRBV2 to TRBJ2-2; 12 positions agree with TRBD2. CDR1 and CDR2 from the germline V gene are SNHLY and FYNNEI. The CDR3 runs 15 residues. The DNA for the CDR3 is TGTGCCAGCAGAAGGACTAGCGGGAACCCCGGGGAGCTGTTTTTT. As protein: CASRRTSGNPGELFF.

The chain couples TRBV7-2 to TRBJ1-2; no clear D gene. Trimming pared 4 bases from V and 7 bases from J, leaving 13 bases between. The CDR3 spans 13 residues. Germline assignment: CDR1 SGHTA and CDR2 FQGNSA. The DNA for the CDR3 is TGTGCCAGCAGCTCCCAGGAAGGGTCTGGCTACACCTTC. It codes for CASSSQEGSGYTF.